The 8 T cell receptor beta chains in this list originate from one sample, sequenced in a study of monozygotic twins with inflammatory bowel disease. Using the 5' RACE reads, TCRdb records one entry per CDR3 protein without DNA. The specimen's table records 400,000 or so distinct CDR3 sequences. The sequenced sample consisted of blood. Receptor source: a human donor with ulcerative colitis or Crohn's disease, or a healthy co-twin of an affected twin (not recorded which).

The gene calls are TRBV7-8 and TRBJ1-2. The germline gives CDR1 SGHVS, CDR2 FQNEAQ. This CDR3 spans 13 amino acids. The CDR3 here is CASRVWAGGGYTF.

The rearrangement joins TRBV19 to TRBJ2-5; TCRdb proposes TRBD1, but this gene call is untestable without DNA. Germline CDR1 reads LNHDA; CDR2 reads SQIVND (reference sequence). The CDR3 consists of 18 residues. CDR3 protein: CASSMRDPRRGSPGSQYF.

The rearrangement uses TRBV7-2 and TRBJ2-5; the TRBD1 assignment by TCRdb is unverifiable without DNA. The CDR3 is 16 residues long. Germline V gene data show CDR1 as SGHTA and CDR2 as FQGNSA. The CDR3 loop reads CASSLGARGISGAQYF.

The CDR3 is CASSTEQTGYNEQFF. This chain uses TRBV7-9 with TRBJ2-1. The CDR3 covers 15 residues. Germline CDR1 reads SEHNR; CDR2 reads FQNEAQ (reference sequence). Combining the CDR3 with reference TRBV7-9 and TRBJ2-1 gives the whole variable domain DTGVSQNPRHKITKRGQNVTFRCDPISEHNRLYWYRQTLGQGPEFLTYFQNEAQLEKSRLLSDRFSAERPKGSFSTLEIQRTEQGDSAMYLCASSTEQTGYNEQFFGPGTRLTVL.

The chain is built from TRBV5-5 and TRBJ2-4. Germline values: CDR1 SGHKS, CDR2 YYEKEE (reference sequence). The CDR3 consists of 15 residues. CDR3: CASSLVFSAKNIQYF.

The chain has TRBV11-1 and TRBJ2-7; the TCRdb D gene call, TRBD2, has no DNA to confirm it. The CDR3 loop spans 18 amino acids. Germline V gene lookup returns CDR1 SGHAT and CDR2 FQDESV (reference sequence). This chain's CDR3 is CASSLDLGTSGRSHEQYF.

The V and J genes are TRBV27 and TRBJ2-3. This CDR3 is 14 amino acids long. Germline V gene data show CDR1 as MNHEY and CDR2 as SMNVEV (reference sequence). This CDR3 reads CASSSWWDTDTQYF.

The chain uses TRBV7-9 and TRBJ2-5. CDR1 SEHNR and CDR2 FQNEAQ come from the germline V gene (reference sequence). The CDR3 extends over 13 amino acids. The CDR3: CASSLDTRETQYF.